One T cell receptor beta chain is described in this entry. What it binds is not known. As TCR cDNA was made by 5'RACE template switching, a universal primer site and UMIs were added. TCRdb re-analysed the 5' RACE reads in MiXCR, keeping a single row per CDR3 protein. The sample has about 500,000 distinct CDR3 sequences, approximately 16% seen once. These data come from a study of T cells after yellow fever vaccination. Study results and caveats: Primary-vaccination clones mostly resurfaced post-booster (around 95% CD4, approximately 89% CD8).

Looked up from germline, CDR1 is MNHEY and CDR2 is SVGAGI. The CDR3 is 15 residues long. The ends were cut back, 5 bases at V and 10 bases at J, with 18 bases in the middle. The input for sequencing was PBMCs, taken 5 days after the first yellow fever vaccination. V gene TRBV6-5 combines with J gene TRBJ1-6, with TRBD1 as a possible D gene (6 bases). This TCR was sampled from a man aged 18 to 29 who received the YFV17D yellow fever vaccine. The CDR3 bases are TGTGCCAGCAGTAGGGGGGGTACGGCAAGATCACCCCTCCACTTT. Protein product: CASSRGGTARSPLHF.